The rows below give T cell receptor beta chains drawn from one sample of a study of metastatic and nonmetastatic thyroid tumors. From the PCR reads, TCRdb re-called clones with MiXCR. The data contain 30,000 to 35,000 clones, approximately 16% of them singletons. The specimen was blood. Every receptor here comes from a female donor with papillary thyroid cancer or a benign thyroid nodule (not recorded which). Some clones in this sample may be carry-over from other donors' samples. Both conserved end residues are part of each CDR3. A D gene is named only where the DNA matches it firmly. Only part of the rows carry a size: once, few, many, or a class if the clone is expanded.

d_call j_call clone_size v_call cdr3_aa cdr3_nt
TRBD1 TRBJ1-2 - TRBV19 CASSGTGLYGNTF TGTGCCAGTAGTGGGACAGGACTATATGGCAACACCTTC
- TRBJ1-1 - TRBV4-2 CASSQDARQLAFF TGTGCCAGCAGCCAAGATGCTAGGCAGTTGGCTTTCTTT
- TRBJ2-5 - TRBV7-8 CASSFPVSGSTGDTQYF TGTGCCAGCAGCTTCCCTGTGAGTGGCAGTACTGGGGATACCCAGTACTTC
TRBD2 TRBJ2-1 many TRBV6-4 CASSDGTSGNNEQFF TGTGCCAGCAGTGACGGGACTAGCGGGAACAATGAGCAGTTCTTC
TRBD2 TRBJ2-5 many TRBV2 CASRGNIAGSPQETQYF TGTGCCAGCCGGGGAAATATAGCGGGGTCCCCTCAAGAGACCCAGTACTTC
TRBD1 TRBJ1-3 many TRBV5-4 CASSPDRGSGNTIYF TGTGCCAGCAGCCCTGACAGGGGCTCTGGAAACACCATATATTTT
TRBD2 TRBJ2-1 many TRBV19 CASSIERESNEQFF TGTGCCAGTAGTATCGAGCGGGAGTCGAATGAGCAGTTCTTC
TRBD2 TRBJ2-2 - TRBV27 CASSPPGIAGDGELFF TGTGCCAGCAGTCCTCCGGGAATAGCGGGAGACGGGGAGCTGTTTTTT
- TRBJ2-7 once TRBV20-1 CSARGTVRHDQYF TGCAGTGCTAGAGGTACAGTGCGCCACGATCAGTACTTC
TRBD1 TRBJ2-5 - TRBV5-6 CASSSTGGRYETQYF TGTGCCAGCAGTTCCACAGGGGGCAGGTATGAGACCCAGTACTTC
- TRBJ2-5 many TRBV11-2 CASSPPLGYETQYF TGTGCCAGCAGCCCCCCTTTAGGCTACGAGACCCAGTACTTC
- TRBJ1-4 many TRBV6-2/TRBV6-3 CASSYGLGGPEKLFF TGTGCCAGCAGTTACGGGCTGGGGGGGCCGGAAAAACTGTTTTTT
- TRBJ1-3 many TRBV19 CASSAGETGNTIYF TGTGCCAGTAGTGCCGGGGAAACTGGAAACACCATATATTTT
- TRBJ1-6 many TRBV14 CASSPRPERSPLHF TGTGCCAGCAGCCCCCGGCCCGAACGGTCACCCCTCCACTTT
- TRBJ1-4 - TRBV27 CASSFVGTEKLFF TGTGCCAGCAGTTTCGTAGGGACTGAAAAACTGTTTTTT
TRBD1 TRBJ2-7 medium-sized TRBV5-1 CASFQTGTGRSEQYF TGCGCCAGCTTCCAGACCGGGACAGGGCGTTCCGAGCAGTACTTC
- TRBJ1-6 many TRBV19 CASRPAGDVYSPLHF TGTGCCAGTAGGCCCGCGGGGGACGTTTATTCACCCCTCCACTTT
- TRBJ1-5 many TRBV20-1 CSAKVGAGQPQHF TGCAGTGCAAAGGTGGGGGCGGGTCAGCCCCAGCATTTT
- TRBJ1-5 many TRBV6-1 CASSEYDIGRNQPQHF TGTGCCAGCAGTGAGTACGACATAGGGCGCAATCAGCCCCAGCATTTT
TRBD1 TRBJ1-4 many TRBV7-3 CASSRIGQGRVDSEKLFF TGTGCCAGCAGCAGGATCGGACAGGGAAGGGTGGATTCTGAAAAACTGTTTTTT
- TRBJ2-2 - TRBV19 CASSPWAGELFF TGTGCCAGTAGTCCGTGGGCCGGGGAGCTGTTTTTT
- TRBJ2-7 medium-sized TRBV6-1 CASSPSETYEQYF TGTGCCAGCAGTCCTAGCGAGACCTACGAGCAGTACTTC
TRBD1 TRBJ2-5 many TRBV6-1 CASRRNTGGVETQYF TGTGCCAGCAGGCGGAACACAGGGGGCGTAGAGACCCAGTACTTC
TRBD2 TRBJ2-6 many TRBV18 CASSHLTSGSLGANVLTF TGTGCCAGCTCCCACTTAACTAGCGGGAGTCTGGGGGCCAACGTCCTGACTTTC
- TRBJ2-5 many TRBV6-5 CASSYSAGAQETQYF TGTGCCAGCAGTTACTCGGCGGGGGCGCAAGAGACCCAGTACTTC
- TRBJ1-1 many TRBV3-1 CASSQGRPMNTEAFF TGTGCCAGCAGCCAAGGAAGGCCTATGAACACTGAAGCTTTCTTT
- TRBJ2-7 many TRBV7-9 CASSSASSYEQYF TGTGCCAGCAGCTCAGCCAGCTCCTACGAGCAGTACTTC
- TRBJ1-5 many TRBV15 CATSRREGNQPQHF TGTGCCACCAGCCGAAGGGAGGGAAATCAGCCCCAGCATTTT
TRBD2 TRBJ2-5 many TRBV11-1 CASSLLWRAAGDQETQYF TGTGCCAGCAGCTTATTATGGAGGGCAGCGGGAGATCAAGAGACCCAGTACTTC
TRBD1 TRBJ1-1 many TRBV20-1 CSAPDRVNTEAFF TGCAGTGCCCCGGACAGGGTAAACACTGAAGCTTTCTTT
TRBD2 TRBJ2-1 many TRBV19 CASSMGRWTSGYNEQFF TGTGCCAGTAGTATGGGGCGGTGGACTAGCGGCTACAATGAGCAGTTCTTC
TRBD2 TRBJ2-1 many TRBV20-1 CSAISLAVYNEQFF TGCAGTGCTATCTCACTAGCGGTTTACAATGAGCAGTTCTTC
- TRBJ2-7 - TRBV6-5 CASSYSPGRDEQYF TGTGCCAGCAGTTACTCTCCAGGCCGGGACGAGCAGTACTTC
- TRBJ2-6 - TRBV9 CASSVVGMGGSGANVLTF TGTGCCAGCAGCGTAGTGGGGATGGGGGGCTCTGGGGCCAACGTCCTGACTTTC
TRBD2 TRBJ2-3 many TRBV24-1 CATSDPAGPQGTQYF TGTGCCACCAGTGATCCAGCGGGACCCCAGGGTACGCAGTATTTT
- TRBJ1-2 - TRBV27 CASSPRGGYGYTF TGTGCCAGCAGTCCAAGGGGGGGTTATGGCTACACCTTC
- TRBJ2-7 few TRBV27 CASGERYQYF TGTGCCTCAGGCGAGCGGTATCAGTACTTC
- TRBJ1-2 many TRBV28 CASRVRTDGGYTF TGTGCCAGCAGAGTGAGGACTGACGGCGGCTACACCTTC
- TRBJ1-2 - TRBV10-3 CAISMDINYGYTF TGTGCCATCAGCATGGACATAAACTATGGCTACACCTTC